The T cell receptor beta chain under discussion was sequenced for a study of immune evolution from preneoplasia to lung adenocarcinoma. On the study more broadly: HLA loss of heterozygosity: around 6.5% AIS, over 12% MIA, about 31% ADC, none AAH.

The CDR3 runs to 17 residues. This clone has just one count. Its antigen is currently unknown. Points from the study as a whole: Later-stage lesions seemingly showed higher T cell density and diversity than normal lung. Normal lung had the highest top T cell clone frequencies.

Produced via immunoSEQ multiplex PCR; TCRdb's table is partial and in-frame only. The sample holds over 30,000 clones, about 74% seen once. The chain links TRBV21-1 to TRBJ2-7; whether TRBD2, the table's D call, matches the DNA was not checked. TRBV21-1 is a documented pseudogene. This clonotype was sampled from a person in their sixties with lung adenocarcinoma. The material sequenced was FFPE invasive lung adenocarcinoma tissue. The CDR3 loop is CASFRPSSLSSSYEQYF. The DNA for the CDR3 is TGTGCCAGCTTCCGCCCCAGTAGCCTCTCCAGCTCCTACGAGCAGTACTTC.